This TCR beta chain was retrieved from a study of blood T cells in healthy people across ages. On the study more broadly: Researchers report that template switching captured about one barcoded beta molecule per two T cells.

Using a J-beta primer mix together with a sample-barcoded 5' primer, a second PCR was run for about 7 to 12 cycles. TCRdb reprocessed the 5' RACE reads via MiXCR and lists one record per CDR3 protein. Of approximately 690,000 distinct CDR3 sequences detected, around 41% appear once; the ten largest clones hold about 30%. The count of this clonotype is one. The length of the CDR3 is 14 residues. This chain connects TRBV12-3 or TRBV12-4 to TRBJ2-4; 8 bases match TRBD1. The end of the DNA is better explained by TRBJ2-5, so the J call may be wrong. Sequencing used blood. The receptor was isolated from an elderly man in good health. The CDR3 nucleotides are TGTGCCAGCAGTTCGCCCGACAGGGGAGAGACCCAGTACTTC. It translates to CASSSPDRGETQYF.